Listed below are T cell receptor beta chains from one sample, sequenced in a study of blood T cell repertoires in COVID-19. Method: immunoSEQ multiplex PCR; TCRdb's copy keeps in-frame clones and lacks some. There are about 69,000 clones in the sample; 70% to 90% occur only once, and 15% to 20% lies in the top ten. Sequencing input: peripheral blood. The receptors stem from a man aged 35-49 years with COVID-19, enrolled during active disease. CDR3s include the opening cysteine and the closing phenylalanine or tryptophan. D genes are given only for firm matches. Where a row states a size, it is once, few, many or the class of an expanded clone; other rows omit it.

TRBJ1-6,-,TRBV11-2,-,CASSPLAQGLNSPLHF,TGTGCCAGCAGCCCCCTCGCTCAGGGTCTAAATTCACCCCTCCACTTT
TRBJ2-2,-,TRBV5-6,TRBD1,CASKRTGDANTGELFF,TGTGCCAGCAAGAGGACAGGGGACGCGAACACCGGGGAGCTGTTTTTT
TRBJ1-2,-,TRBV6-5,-,CASARVPNYGYTF,TGTGCCAGCGCCCGCGTCCCTAACTATGGCTACACCTTC
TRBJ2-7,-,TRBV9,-,CASSVGVVIPYEQYF,TGTGCCAGCAGCGTAGGTGTAGTAATTCCCTACGAGCAGTACTTC
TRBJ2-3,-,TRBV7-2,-,CASSLASGHDTQYF,TGTGCCAGCAGCTTAGCTAGCGGCCATGACACGCAGTATTTT
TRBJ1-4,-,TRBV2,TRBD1,CASSIQGTTNEKLFF,TGTGCCAGCAGTATACAGGGGACAACTAATGAAAAACTGTTTTTT
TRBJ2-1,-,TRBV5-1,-,CASSFSQTYNEQFF,TGCGCCAGCAGCTTTTCACAGACCTACAATGAGCAGTTCTTC
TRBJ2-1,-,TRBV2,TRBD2,CASRDSLAGGPDEQFF,TGTGCCAGCAGAGATTCACTAGCGGGGGGGCCGGATGAGCAGTTCTTC
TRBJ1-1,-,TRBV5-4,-,CASSLGGGQLGTEAFF,TGTGCCAGCAGCTTGGGGGGGGGTCAATTAGGCACTGAAGCTTTCTTT
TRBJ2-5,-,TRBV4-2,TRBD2,CASSPRGGSQETQYF,TGTGCCAGCAGTCCCCGCGGGGGGTCCCAAGAGACCCAGTACTTC
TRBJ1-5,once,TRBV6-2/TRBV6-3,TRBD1,CASSSLGQGRQPQHF,TGTGCCAGCAGTTCCCTTGGACAGGGGCGTCAGCCCCAGCATTTT
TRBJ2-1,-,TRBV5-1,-,CASSLWQGNGNEQFF,TGCGCCAGCAGCTTGTGGCAGGGGAACGGCAATGAGCAGTTCTTC
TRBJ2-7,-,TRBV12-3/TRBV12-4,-,CASSYGQTEQYF,TGTGCCAGCAGCTACGGACAGACTGAGCAGTACTTC
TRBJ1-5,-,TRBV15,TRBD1,CATSLPGQASQPQHF,TGTGCCACCAGCCTTCCGGGACAGGCTTCCCAGCCCCAGCATTTT
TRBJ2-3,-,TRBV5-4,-,CASSLEGPEDTQYF,TGTGCCAGCAGCTTGGAGGGGCCGGAAGATACGCAGTATTTT
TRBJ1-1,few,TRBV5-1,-,CASSLGSAEAFF,TGCGCCAGCAGCTTGGGATCGGCTGAAGCTTTCTTT
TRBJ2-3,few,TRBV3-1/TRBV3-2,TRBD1,CASSTWTGTADTQYF,TGTGCCAGCAGCACCTGGACAGGGACGGCAGATACGCAGTATTTT
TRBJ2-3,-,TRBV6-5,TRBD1,CASRLGQTTDTQYF,TGTGCCAGCAGATTGGGACAGACCACAGATACGCAGTATTTT
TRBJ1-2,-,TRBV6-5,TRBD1,CASSTAGGVNGYTF,TGTGCCAGCAGTACGGCAGGGGGCGTAAATGGCTACACCTTC
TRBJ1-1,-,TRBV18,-,CASSPGQMADTEAFF,TGTGCCAGCTCACCCGGACAGATGGCAGACACTGAAGCTTTCTTT
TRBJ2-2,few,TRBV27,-,CASSLGRNTGELFF,TGTGCCAGCAGCCTTGGGCGTAACACCGGGGAGCTGTTTTTT
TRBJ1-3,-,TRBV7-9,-,CASSLGPSSGNTIYF,TGTGCCAGCAGCTTAGGTCCCAGCTCTGGAAACACCATATATTTT
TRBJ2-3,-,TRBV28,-,CASSLSDTQYF,TGTGCCAGCAGTTTATCGGATACGCAGTATTTT
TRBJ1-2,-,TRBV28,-,CASSSTGYGYTF,TGTGCCAGCAGTTCAACGGGGTATGGCTACACCTTC
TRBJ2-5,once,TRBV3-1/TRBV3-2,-,CASRQVGQETQYF,TGTGCCAGCAGACAGGTGGGGCAGGAGACCCAGTACTTC
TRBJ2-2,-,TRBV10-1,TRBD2,CASKKLAGGSTGELFF,TGCGCCAGCAAAAAACTAGCGGGGGGGTCCACCGGGGAGCTGTTTTTT
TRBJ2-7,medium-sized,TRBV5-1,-,CASSLGQGMNEQYF,TGCGCCAGCAGCTTGGGTCAGGGTATGAACGAGCAGTACTTC
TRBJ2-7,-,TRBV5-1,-,CASSLAAGNYEQYF,TGCGCCAGCAGCTTGGCCGCGGGTAACTACGAGCAGTACTTC
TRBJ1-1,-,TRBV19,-,CASSINFMNTEAFF,TGTGCCAGTAGTATTAACTTCATGAACACTGAAGCTTTCTTT
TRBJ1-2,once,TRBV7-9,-,CASRANFGYTF,TGTGCCAGCAGAGCGAACTTTGGCTACACCTTC
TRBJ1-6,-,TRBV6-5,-,CASSYQGPGSPLHF,TGTGCCAGCAGTTACCAGGGGCCTGGATCACCCCTCCACTTT
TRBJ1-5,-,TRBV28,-,CASSTRLQNQPQHF,TGTGCCAGCAGTACCCGACTGCAAAATCAGCCCCAGCATTTT
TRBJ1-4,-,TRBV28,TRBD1,CASSLGGTGDEKLFF,TGTGCCAGCAGTTTAGGCGGGACAGGTGATGAAAAACTGTTTTTT
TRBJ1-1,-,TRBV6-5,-,CASTKREENTEAFF,TGTGCCAGCACCAAAAGGGAGGAAAACACTGAAGCTTTCTTT
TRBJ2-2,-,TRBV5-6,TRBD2,CASKSGGNKNTGELFF,TGTGCCAGCAAAAGCGGGGGGAACAAGAACACCGGGGAGCTGTTTTTT
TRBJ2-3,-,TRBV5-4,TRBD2,CASSLDPSGGLLVTDTQYF,TGTGCCAGCAGCTTGGATCCCAGCGGGGGCCTTCTGGTTACAGATACGCAGTATTTT
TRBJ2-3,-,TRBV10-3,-,CAISESTKTSTDTQYF,TGTGCCATCAGTGAGTCGACAAAAACTAGCACAGATACGCAGTATTTT
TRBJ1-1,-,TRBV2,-,CASSDRRDTEAFF,TGTGCCAGCAGTGACAGGAGGGACACTGAAGCTTTCTTT
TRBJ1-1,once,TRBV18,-,CASSVSPGVVGTEAFF,TGTGCCAGCTCAGTTTCCCCGGGGGTAGTTGGCACTGAAGCTTTCTTT
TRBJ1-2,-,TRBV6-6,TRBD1,CASTPGQRSLGYTF,TGTGCCAGCACGCCGGGACAGAGATCTTTGGGCTACACCTTC
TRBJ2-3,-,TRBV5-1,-,CASSQLEDTQYF,TGCGCCAGCAGCCAACTTGAGGATACGCAGTATTTT
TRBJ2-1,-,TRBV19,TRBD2,CASSGLAGGTYNEQFF,TGTGCCAGTTCTGGACTAGCGGGTGGAACCTACAATGAGCAGTTCTTC
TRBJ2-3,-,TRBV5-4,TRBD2,CASSSTSGATDTQYF,TGTGCCAGCAGCTCGACTAGCGGGGCCACAGATACGCAGTATTTT
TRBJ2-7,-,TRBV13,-,CASSWGTSFYEQYF,TGTGCCAGCAGCTGGGGCACTAGCTTCTACGAGCAGTACTTC
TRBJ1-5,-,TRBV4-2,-,CASSQGVIGHRSKQPQHF,TGTGCCAGCAGCCAAGGGGTGATCGGACATCGGAGCAAGCAGCCCCAGCATTTT
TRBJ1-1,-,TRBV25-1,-,CASSAGGAGWRTEAFF,TGTGCCAGCAGTGCCGGAGGGGCAGGGTGGCGAACTGAAGCTTTCTTT
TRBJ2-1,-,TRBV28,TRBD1,CASSLQGNEQFF,TGTGCCAGCAGCCTACAGGGGAATGAGCAGTTCTTC
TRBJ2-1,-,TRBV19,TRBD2,CASSIRTSGAFEQFF,TGTGCCAGTAGTATAAGAACTAGCGGGGCTTTTGAGCAGTTCTTC
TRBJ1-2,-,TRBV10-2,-,CASSEISRYGYTF,TGCGCCAGCAGTGAAATAAGTCGGTATGGCTACACCTTC
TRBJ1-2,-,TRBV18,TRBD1,CASSPEHRTGSNYGYTF,TGTGCCAGCTCACCAGAACACCGGACAGGTTCTAACTATGGCTACACCTTC
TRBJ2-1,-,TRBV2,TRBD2,CASKIAGVMINEQFF,TGTGCCAGCAAAATAGCGGGTGTTATGATAAATGAGCAGTTCTTC
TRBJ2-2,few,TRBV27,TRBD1,CASSLRGTGDTGELFF,TGTGCCAGCAGTTTACGAGGGACAGGGGACACCGGGGAGCTGTTTTTT